This T cell receptor (beta chain) comes out of a study of T cells expressing NK-cell markers. Each CDR3 protein gets one entry in TCRdb, which reprocessed the 5' RACE reads and gives no DNA. This table holds roughly 170,000 distinct CDR3 sequences. Germline assignment: CDR1 SGHTA and CDR2 FQGNSA. The CDR3 runs 15 residues. Source material: blood T cells: a sorted CD56 or NKG2C T cell subset, CD4+ or CD8+ T cells, or bulk PBMC T cells (not recorded which). The TCR sequence derives from a woman between 18 and 70 years old in good health. The chain is built from TRBV7-2 and TRBJ1-6; checking the TCRdb D call of TRBD1 is not possible without DNA. The CDR3 here is CASSPGQGGRSPLHF.